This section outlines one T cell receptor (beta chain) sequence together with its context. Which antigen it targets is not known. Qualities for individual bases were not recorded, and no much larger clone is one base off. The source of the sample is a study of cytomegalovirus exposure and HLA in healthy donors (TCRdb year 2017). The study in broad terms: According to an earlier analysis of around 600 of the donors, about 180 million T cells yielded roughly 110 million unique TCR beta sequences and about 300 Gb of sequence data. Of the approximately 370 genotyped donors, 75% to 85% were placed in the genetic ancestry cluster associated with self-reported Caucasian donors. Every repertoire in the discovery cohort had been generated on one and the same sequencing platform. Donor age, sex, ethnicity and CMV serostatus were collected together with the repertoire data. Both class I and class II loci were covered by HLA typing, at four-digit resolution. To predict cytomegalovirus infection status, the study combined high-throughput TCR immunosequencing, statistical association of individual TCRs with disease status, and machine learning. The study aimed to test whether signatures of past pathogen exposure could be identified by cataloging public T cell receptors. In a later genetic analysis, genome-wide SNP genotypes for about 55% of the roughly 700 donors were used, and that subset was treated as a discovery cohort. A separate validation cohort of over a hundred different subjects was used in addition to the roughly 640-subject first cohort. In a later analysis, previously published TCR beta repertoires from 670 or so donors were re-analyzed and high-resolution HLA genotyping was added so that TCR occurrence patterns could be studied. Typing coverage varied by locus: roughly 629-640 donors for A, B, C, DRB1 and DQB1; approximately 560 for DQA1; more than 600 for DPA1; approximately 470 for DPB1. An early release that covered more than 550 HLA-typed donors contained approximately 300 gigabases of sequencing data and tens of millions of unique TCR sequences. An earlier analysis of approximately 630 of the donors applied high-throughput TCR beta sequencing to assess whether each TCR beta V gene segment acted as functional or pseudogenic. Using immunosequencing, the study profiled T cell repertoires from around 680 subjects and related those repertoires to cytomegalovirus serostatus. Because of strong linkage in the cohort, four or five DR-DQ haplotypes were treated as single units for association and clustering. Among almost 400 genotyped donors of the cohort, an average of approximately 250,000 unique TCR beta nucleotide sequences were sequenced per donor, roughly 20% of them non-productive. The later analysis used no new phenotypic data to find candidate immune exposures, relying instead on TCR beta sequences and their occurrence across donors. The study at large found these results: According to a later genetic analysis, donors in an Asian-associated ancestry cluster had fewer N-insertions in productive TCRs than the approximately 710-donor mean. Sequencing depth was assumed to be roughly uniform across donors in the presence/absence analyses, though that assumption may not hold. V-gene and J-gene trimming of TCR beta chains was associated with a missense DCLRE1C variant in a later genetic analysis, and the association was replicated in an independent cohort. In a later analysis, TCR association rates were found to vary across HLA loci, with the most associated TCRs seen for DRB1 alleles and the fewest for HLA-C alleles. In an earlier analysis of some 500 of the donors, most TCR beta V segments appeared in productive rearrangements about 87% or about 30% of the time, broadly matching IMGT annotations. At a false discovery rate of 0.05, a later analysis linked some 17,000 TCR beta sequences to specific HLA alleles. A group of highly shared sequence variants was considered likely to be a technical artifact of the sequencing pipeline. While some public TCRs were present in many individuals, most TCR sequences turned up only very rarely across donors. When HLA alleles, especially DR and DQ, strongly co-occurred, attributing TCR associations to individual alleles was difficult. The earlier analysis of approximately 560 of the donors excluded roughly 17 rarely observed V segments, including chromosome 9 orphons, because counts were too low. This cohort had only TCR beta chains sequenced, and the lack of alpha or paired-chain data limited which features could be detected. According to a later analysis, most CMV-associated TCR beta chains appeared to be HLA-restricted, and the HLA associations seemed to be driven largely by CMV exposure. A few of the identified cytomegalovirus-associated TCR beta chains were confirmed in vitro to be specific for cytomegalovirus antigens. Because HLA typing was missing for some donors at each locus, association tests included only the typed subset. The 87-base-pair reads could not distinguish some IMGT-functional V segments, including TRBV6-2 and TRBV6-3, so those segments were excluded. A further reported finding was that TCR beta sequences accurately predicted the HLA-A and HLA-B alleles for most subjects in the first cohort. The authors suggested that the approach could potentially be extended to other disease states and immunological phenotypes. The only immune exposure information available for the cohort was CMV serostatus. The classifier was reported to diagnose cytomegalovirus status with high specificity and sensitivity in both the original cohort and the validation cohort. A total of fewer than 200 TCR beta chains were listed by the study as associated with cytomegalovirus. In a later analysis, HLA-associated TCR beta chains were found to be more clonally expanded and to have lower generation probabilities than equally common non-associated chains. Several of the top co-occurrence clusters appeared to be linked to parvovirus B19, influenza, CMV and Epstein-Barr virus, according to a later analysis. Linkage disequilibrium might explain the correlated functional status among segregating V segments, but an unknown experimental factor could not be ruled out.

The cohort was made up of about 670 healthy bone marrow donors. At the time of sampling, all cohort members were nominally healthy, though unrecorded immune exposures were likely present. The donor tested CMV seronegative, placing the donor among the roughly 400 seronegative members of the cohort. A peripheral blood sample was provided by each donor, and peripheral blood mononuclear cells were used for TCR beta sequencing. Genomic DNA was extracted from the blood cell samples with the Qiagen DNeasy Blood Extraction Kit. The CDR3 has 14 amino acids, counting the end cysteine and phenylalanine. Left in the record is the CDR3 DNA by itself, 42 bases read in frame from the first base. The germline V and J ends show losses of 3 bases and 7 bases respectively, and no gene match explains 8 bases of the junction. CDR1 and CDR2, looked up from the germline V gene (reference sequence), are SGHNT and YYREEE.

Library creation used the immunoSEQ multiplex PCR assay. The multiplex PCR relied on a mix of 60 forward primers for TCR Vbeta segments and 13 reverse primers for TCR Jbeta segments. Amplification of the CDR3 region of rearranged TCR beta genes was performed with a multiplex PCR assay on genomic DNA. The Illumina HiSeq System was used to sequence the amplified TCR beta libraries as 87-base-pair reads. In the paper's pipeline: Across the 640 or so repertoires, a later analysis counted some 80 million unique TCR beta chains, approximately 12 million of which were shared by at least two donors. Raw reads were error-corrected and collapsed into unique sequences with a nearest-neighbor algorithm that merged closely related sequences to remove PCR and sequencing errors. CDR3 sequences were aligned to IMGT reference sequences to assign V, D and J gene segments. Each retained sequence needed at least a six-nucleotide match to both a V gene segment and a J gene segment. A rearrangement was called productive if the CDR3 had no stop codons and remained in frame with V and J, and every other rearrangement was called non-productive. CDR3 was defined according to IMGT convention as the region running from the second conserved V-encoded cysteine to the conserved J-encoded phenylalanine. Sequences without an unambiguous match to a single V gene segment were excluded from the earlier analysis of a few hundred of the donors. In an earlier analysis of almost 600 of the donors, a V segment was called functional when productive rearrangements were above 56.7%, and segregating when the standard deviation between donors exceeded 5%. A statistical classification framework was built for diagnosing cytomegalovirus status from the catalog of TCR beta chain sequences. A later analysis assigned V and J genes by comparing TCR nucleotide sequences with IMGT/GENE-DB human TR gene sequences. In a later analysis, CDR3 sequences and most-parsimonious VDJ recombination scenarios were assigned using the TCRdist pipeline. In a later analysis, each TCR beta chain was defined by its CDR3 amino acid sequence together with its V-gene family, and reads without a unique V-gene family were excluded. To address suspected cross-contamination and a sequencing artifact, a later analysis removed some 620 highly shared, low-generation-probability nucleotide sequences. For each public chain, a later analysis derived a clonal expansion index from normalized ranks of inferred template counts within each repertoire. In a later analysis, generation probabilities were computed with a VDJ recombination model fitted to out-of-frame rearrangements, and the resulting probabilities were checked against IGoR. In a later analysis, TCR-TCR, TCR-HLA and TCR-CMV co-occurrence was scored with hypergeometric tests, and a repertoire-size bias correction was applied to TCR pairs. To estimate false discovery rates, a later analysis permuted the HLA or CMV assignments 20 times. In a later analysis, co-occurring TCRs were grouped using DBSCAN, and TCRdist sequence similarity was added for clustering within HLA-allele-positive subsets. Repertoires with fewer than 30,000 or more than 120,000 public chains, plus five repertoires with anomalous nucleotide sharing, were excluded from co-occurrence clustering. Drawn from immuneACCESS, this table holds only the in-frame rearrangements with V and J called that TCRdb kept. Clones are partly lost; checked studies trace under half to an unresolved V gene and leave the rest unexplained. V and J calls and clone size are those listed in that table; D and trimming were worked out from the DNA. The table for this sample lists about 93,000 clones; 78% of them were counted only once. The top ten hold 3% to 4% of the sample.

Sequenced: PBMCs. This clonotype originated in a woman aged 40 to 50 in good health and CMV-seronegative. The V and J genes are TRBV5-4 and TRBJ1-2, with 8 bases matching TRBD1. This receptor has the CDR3 CASSSSRGPGGYTF. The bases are TGTGCCAGCAGCTCGAGCAGGGGGCCGGGTGGCTACACCTTC.